This T cell receptor beta chain was identified during a study of T cell repertoires in cytomegalovirus infection. TCRdb itself ran the reads through MiXCR, one entry per CDR3 protein. The sample includes about 190,000 distinct CDR3 sequences, 25% to 30% seen only once; the top ten take about 31%. Many counts were recorded for this clonotype. Its antigen is unknown. Study-level results: People with CMV and the relevant HLA were identified by cumulative public TCR beta family frequency. Dominant in the ex vivo response were TCR beta clonotypes restricted by HLA-C and specific for CMV.

V lost 2 bases and J lost 3; bases outside the gene matches: 1. The CDR3 sequence is 15 residues long. Germline V gene data show CDR1 as SGHTA and CDR2 as FQGNSA. Sequencing was done on a sample of PBMCs. The chain links TRBV7-2 to TRBJ2-1; 10 bases align to TRBD2. This TCR came from a human donor in good health (CMV status not recorded). Some clones in this sample may be carry-over from other donors' samples. Here the CDR3 reads CASSLSGGDYNEQFF. DNA of the CDR3: TGTGCCAGCAGCTTAAGCGGGGGGGACTACAATGAGCAGTTCTTC.